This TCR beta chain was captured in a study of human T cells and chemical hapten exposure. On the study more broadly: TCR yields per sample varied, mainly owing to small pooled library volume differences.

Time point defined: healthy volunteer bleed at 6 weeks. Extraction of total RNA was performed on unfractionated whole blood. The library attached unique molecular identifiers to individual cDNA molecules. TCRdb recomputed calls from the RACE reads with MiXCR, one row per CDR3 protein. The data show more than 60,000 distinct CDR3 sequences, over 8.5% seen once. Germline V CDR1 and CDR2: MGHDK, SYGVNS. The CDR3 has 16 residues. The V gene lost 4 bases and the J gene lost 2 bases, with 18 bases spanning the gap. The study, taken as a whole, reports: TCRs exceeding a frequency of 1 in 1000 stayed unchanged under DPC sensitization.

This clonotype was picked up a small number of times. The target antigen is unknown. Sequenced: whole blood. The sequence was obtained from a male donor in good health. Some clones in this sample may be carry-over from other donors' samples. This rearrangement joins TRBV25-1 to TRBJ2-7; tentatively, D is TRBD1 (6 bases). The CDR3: CASSGGGSGGPYEQYF. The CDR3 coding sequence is TGTGCCAGCAGTGGAGGCGGGTCTGGGGGCCCCTACGAGCAGTACTTC.